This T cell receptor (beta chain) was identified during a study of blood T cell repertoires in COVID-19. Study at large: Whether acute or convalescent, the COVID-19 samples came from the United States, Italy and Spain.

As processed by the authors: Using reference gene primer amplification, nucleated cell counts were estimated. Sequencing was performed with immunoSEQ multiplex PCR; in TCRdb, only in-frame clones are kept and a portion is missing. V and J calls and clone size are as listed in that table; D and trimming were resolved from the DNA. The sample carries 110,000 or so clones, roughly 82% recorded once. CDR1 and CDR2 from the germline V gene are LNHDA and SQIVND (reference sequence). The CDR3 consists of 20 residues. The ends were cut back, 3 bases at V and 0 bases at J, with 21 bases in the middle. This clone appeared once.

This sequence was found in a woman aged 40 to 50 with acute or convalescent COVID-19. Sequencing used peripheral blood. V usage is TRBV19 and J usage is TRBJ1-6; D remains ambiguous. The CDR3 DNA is TGTGCCAGTAGTATTTATCCCCCAGGAACCACGAGCTCCTATAATTCACCCCTCCACTTT. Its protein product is CASSIYPPGTTSSYNSPLHF.